These 5 T cell receptor beta chains came from one sample sequenced in a study of CD8 T cells in ankylosing spondylitis. TCRdb itself ran the 5' RACE reads through MiXCR, one entry per CDR3 protein. The sample shows approximately 220,000 distinct CDR3 sequences, around 18% of them seen only once. Points from the study as a whole: Several highly homologous variants made up a TCR beta motif that seemed to typify ankylosing spondylitis blood.

The antigens of these receptors remain unknown. The sample comprised blood, either unsorted or a sorted T cell fraction (not recorded which). These receptors came from a male donor with ankylosing spondylitis.

This clonotype has a handful of counts. A much larger clonotype is one base distant, so this may be a read error. The CDR3 bases are TGTGCCAGCAGTTTTGGGGGGGAGACCCAGTACTTC. This codes for CASSFGGETQYF. The rearrangement uses TRBV27 and TRBJ2-5; perhaps TRBD2 as D (6 bases). Trimming removed 3 bases at V and 5 bases at J, with 7 bases between. This CDR3 contains 12 residues. The germline V gene has CDR1 MNHEY and CDR2 SMNVEV (reference sequence).

This clonotype was counted between two and nine times. The V and J genes are TRBV15 and TRBJ2-1; the match to TRBD2 covers 9 bases. Germline CDR1 LNHNV, CDR2 YYDKDF (reference sequence). V lost 7 bases, J lost 2 bases, and 3 bases stayed unmatched. The CDR3 is 14 amino acids. CDR3 residues: CATMRGGTYNEQFF. CDR3 nucleotides: TGTGCCACCATGCGGGGGGGCACCTACAATGAGCAGTTCTTC.

This clonotype came up a few times. CDR3: CASSLIAGVGTDTQYF. CDR3 in DNA: TGTGCCAGCAGCTTGATAGCGGGAGTTGGCACAGATACGCAGTATTTT. The chain has TRBV7-6 and TRBJ2-3; TRBD2 aligns across 9 bases. Germline V gene data show CDR1 as SGHVS and CDR2 as FNYEAQ. The CDR3 sequence is 16 residues long. After removal of 3 bases from V and 1 base from J, the junction contained 5 bases not matched to a gene.

The sample holds a few counts of this clonotype. The chain has TRBV27 and TRBJ2-1; possibly TRBD2 for D (6 bases). With 3 bases removed from V and 7 bases from J, the gap between germline ends came to 16 bases. Per germline, CDR1 MNHEY and CDR2 SMNVEV (reference sequence). CDR3 size: 15 residues. The CDR3 loop is CASSLSGPAVNEQFF. The CDR3 DNA sequence: TGTGCCAGCAGTTTGAGCGGGCCCGCGGTTAATGAGCAGTTCTTC.

This rearrangement joins TRBV11-2 to TRBJ1-5, with D hard to call. Germline CDR1 and CDR2: SGHAT and FQNNGV. The CDR3 contains 14 residues. V was clipped by 2 bases and J by 6 bases, with 11 bases between them. The CDR3 is CASSLTLAGQPQHF. DNA for the CDR3: TGTGCCAGCAGCTTAACACTAGCGGGTCAGCCCCAGCATTTT.